These 20 T cell receptor beta chains were all obtained from the same sample, sequenced in a study of T cells after yellow fever vaccination. MiXCR, applied by TCRdb to the 5' RACE reads, yields one record per CDR3 protein. The repertoire holds 300,000 to 350,000 distinct CDR3 sequences, around 3.9% seen once, with 20% to 25% in the top ten. Here the sequenced sample was PBMCs, taken 5 days after the yellow fever booster vaccination. These receptors all come from a man aged 18 to 29 who received the YFV17D yellow fever vaccine.

The rearrangement links TRBV7-9 to TRBJ2-7; D is undetermined. CDR1 is SEHNR and CDR2 is FQNEAQ in the germline V gene (reference sequence). V was shortened by 6 bases and J by 0 bases, with 6 bases between the two germline ends. The CDR3 runs 12 residues. CDR3 amino acids: CASSEYSYEQYF. CDR3 DNA sequence: TGTGCCAGCAGTGAGTACTCCTACGAGCAGTACTTC. The full variable domain, rest sourced from reference TRBV7-9 and TRBJ2-7, is DTGVSQNPRHKITKRGQNVTFRCDPISEHNRLYWYRQTLGQGPEFLTYFQNEAQLEKSRLLSDRFSAERPKGSFSTLEIQRTEQGDSAMYLCASSEYSYEQYFGPGTRLTVT.

This clonotype appeared many times. The rearrangement uses TRBV4-3 and TRBJ2-3, with D unresolved. V was trimmed by 0 bases and J by 9 bases, leaving 13 bases between them. The CDR3 runs 14 residues. CDR1 and CDR2 (germline): LGHNA, YSLEER. The chain's CDR3 is CASSQDPRGETQYF. The DNA for the CDR3 is TGCGCCAGCAGCCAAGATCCCCGAGGAGAGACGCAGTATTTT.

The chain is built from TRBV12-3 or TRBV12-4 and TRBJ2-2; 9 nucleotides match TRBD2. The ends lost 7 bases at V and 6 bases at J; junction bases unmatched: 6. The CDR3 totals 14 residues. This chain's CDR3 is CASKPAGGPGELFF. Here the CDR3 DNA reads TGTGCCAGCAAACCCGCGGGGGGGCCCGGGGAGCTGTTTTTT.

In its sample, this clonotype was seen a few times. The chain combines TRBV4-1 with TRBJ2-7; D is ambiguous. The length of the CDR3 is 16 residues. Germline values: CDR1 MGHRA, CDR2 YSYEKL. Trimming removed 0 bases from V and 1 base from J, with 13 bases in between. The CDR3 spells CASSQEGDRGSYEQYF. As DNA, the CDR3 is TGCGCCAGCAGCCAAGAAGGCGATCGTGGGTCCTACGAGCAGTACTTC.

This clonotype has a handful of counts. This chain joins TRBV19 and TRBJ2-2; D is uncertain. Per germline, CDR1 LNHDA and CDR2 SQIVND (reference sequence). The CDR3 length is 15 residues. V was cut by 6 bases and J by 1 base, with 12 bases left in between. DNA of the CDR3: TGTGCCAGTAGGCCAGTGGAAGAGAACACCGGGGAGCTGTTTTTT. The encoded protein is CASRPVEENTGELFF.

This clonotype was recorded at least ten times. The CDR3, as DNA: TGTGCCAGCAGTGAAAACAGCGGGGGATACAATGAGCAGTTCTTC. This codes for CASSENSGGYNEQFF. The chain has TRBV6-1 and TRBJ2-1; 8 bases agree with TRBD2. CDR1 and CDR2 from the germline V gene are MNHNS and SASEGT. V gave up 2 bases and J gave up 4 bases; unmatched junction bases: 4. The CDR3 extends over 15 amino acids.

This clonotype came up a few times. This chain connects TRBV5-6 to TRBJ2-1; 9 bases fit TRBD1. Germline trimming cut 2 bases from V and 15 bases from J; bases unmatched to any gene: 9. CDR3 length: 13 amino acids. Germline V lookup: CDR1 SGHDT, CDR2 YYEEEE. DNA of the CDR3: TGTGCCAGCAGCTTCGTCCCGGGACAGGGTTGGTTCTTC. Its protein is CASSFVPGQGWFF.

This clonotype was observed a few times. V and J are TRBV20-1 and TRBJ2-2, with D tentatively TRBD1 (6 bases). The CDR3 spans 13 residues. With 3 bases removed from V and 6 bases from J, the gap between germline ends came to 11 bases. The germline V gene has CDR1 DFQATT and CDR2 SNEGSKA (reference sequence). CDR3 nucleotide sequence: TGCAGTGCTAGGGGGGCGAGGGCCGGGGAGCTGTTTTTT. Its protein is CSARGARAGELFF.

This clonotype was seen more than once but under ten times. The V gene is TRBV24-1, the J gene TRBJ2-5; D unresolved. Germline-derived CDR1 and CDR2 are KGHDR and SFDVKD. The CDR3 runs 16 residues. V was trimmed by 5 bases and J by 1 base, leaving 16 bases between them. CDR3 nucleotides: TGTGCCACCAGTGGGCCCGCCCCAGGTTTCCAAGAGACCCAGTACTTC. Protein: CATSGPAPGFQETQYF.

This clonotype came up many times. The junction and the germline gene differ at one end; a read error may be behind it. CDR3 amino acids: CASSSTGNYGYTF. CDR3 coding DNA: TGCGCCAGCAGCTCGACAGGAAACTATGGCTACACCTTC. The J gene is TRBJ1-2, the V gene TRBV7-9; maybe TRBD1 (6 bases). The CDR3 is made up of 13 amino acids. Germline V gene data show CDR1 as SEHNR and CDR2 as FQNEAQ (reference sequence).

The V and J genes are TRBV5-1 and TRBJ2-3; perhaps TRBD2 as D (5 bases). Germline V gene lookup returns CDR1 SGHRS and CDR2 YFSETQ. The CDR3 contains 13 residues. Between the trimmed V and J ends, which lost 4 bases and 4 bases, there was a span of 10 bases. The CDR3, as DNA: TGCGCCAGCAGCGATCAACTAGCAGATACGCAGTATTTT. Translated: CASSDQLADTQYF. The variable domain in full, completed from reference TRBV5-1 and TRBJ2-3, reads KAGVTQTPRYLIKTRGQQVTLSCSPISGHRSVSWYQQTPGQGLQFLFEYFSETQRNKGNFPGRFSGRQFSNSRSEMNVSTLELGDSALYLCASSDQLADTQYFGPGTRLTVL.

In this sample, this clonotype turned up a few times. The CDR3 reads CASSEGPRGSPLHF. In DNA form, the CDR3 reads TGTGCCAGCAGTGAAGGGCCGCGGGGTTCACCCCTCCACTTT. V and J are TRBV2 and TRBJ1-6, with D unclear. The CDR3 is 14 amino acids. CDR1 and CDR2 (germline): SNHLY, FYNNEI. V was pared by 1 base and J by 9 bases, with 10 bases between.

This clonotype occurred many times. The chain joins TRBV7-8 to TRBJ1-5; 11 nucleotides line up with TRBD1. CDR3 length equals 18 residues. Per germline, CDR1 SGHVS and CDR2 FQNEAQ. V shed 4 bases, J shed 4 bases, and the junction held 12 bases outside the gene matches. Here the CDR3 DNA reads TGTGCCAGCAGCTCTCTATACCGGGACAGGGGGTTAAATCAGCCCCAGCATTTT. This gives the protein CASSSLYRDRGLNQPQHF.

The chain has TRBV5-5 and TRBJ2-5; D unresolved. Trimming took 6 bases from V and 3 from J, leaving 12 bases between them. The CDR3 has 13 residues. Per germline, CDR1 SGHKS and CDR2 YYEKEE (reference sequence). CDR3 sequence reads: CASTLVVEETQYF. CDR3 coding DNA: TGTGCCAGCACCCTCGTAGTTGAAGAGACCCAGTACTTC.

The V call is TRBV4-2, the J call TRBJ2-7, with 7 nucleotides matching TRBD2. CDR1 is LGHNA and CDR2 is YNFKEQ in the germline V gene. Trimming took 0 bases from V and 2 from J; bases not matched to a gene: 7. The CDR3 is made up of 16 amino acids. The CDR3 DNA follows: TGTGCCAGCAGCCAAGATGGGGGGGAATCCCCCTACGAGCAGTACTTC. This translates into CASSQDGGESPYEQYF.

There are many counts of this clonotype. The gene calls are TRBV9 and TRBJ2-5; 7 bases are shared with TRBD2. Germline loops: CDR1 SGDLS, CDR2 YYNGEE. V was pared by 3 bases and J by 2 bases, with 7 bases of the junction left unmatched. This CDR3 has 15 amino acids. DNA of the CDR3: TGTGCCAGCAGCGCAGGGATGGGGGGGCAAGAGACCCAGTACTTC. It is translated as CASSAGMGGQETQYF.

The chain is built from TRBV7-2 and TRBJ1-1; 8 bases line up with TRBD1. This CDR3 is built from 15 residues. CDR1 is SGHTA, CDR2 FQGNSA, per germline. V lost 5 bases and J lost 5; bases outside the gene matches: 10. The CDR3 loop is CASSPHRTGRTEAFF. In nucleotides, the CDR3 is TGTGCCAGCAGCCCACACCGGACAGGGAGGACTGAAGCTTTCTTT.

This clonotype has ten or more counts. This chain's CDR3 is CASSQDAFFGGEGYTF. CDR3 DNA: TGCGCCAGCAGCCAAGATGCGTTTTTTGGGGGTGAAGGCTACACCTTC. The chain has TRBV4-1 and TRBJ1-2; possible D gene TRBD1, 5 bases. Germline loops: CDR1 MGHRA, CDR2 YSYEKL. With 0 bases removed from V and 8 bases from J, the gap between germline ends came to 19 bases. This CDR3 is built from 16 residues.

This clonotype was counted ten times or more. V usage is TRBV20-1 and J usage is TRBJ1-6, with 7 bases that match TRBD1. The germline V gene encodes CDR1 DFQATT and CDR2 SNEGSKA (reference sequence). After removal of 8 bases from V and 0 bases from J, the junction contained 1 base not matched to a gene. The length of the CDR3 is 13 residues. The chain's CDR3 is CSTGDSYNSPLHF. Here the CDR3 DNA reads TGCAGTACAGGGGACTCCTATAATTCACCCCTCCACTTT.

This clonotype was counted at least ten times. The chain combines TRBV5-1 with TRBJ2-7; 9 nucleotides align to TRBD2. Germline CDR1 and CDR2: SGHRS and YFSETQ. The CDR3 has 15 amino acids. V trimming: 3 bases; J trimming: 0 bases; junction bases outside the gene matches: 4. The CDR3 region has the DNA TGCGCCAGCAGCTCTACTAGCGGGTACTCCTACGAGCAGTACTTC. The encoded protein is CASSSTSGYSYEQYF.